The 2 T cell receptor beta chains presented below share a single source sample, sequenced in a study of T cell responses to AZD1222 COVID-19 vaccine. TCRdb's table, derived via immunoSEQ multiplex PCR, lists solely in-frame clones and lacks some. The table includes some 150,000 clones, approximately 89% detected once. The specimen was peripheral blood, collected 28 days after the second AZD1222 dose. These receptors all come from an adult who received the AZD1222 COVID-19 vaccine.

The rearrangement uses TRBV19 and TRBJ1-3; D gene uncertain. Germline V CDR1 and CDR2: LNHDA, SQIVND (reference sequence). The ends were cut back, 1 base at V and 5 bases at J, with 12 bases in the middle. This CDR3 has 15 residues. The CDR3, as DNA: TGTGCCAGTAGTATAGCCCCCTCTTCCAGAAACACCATATATTTT. Protein product: CASSIAPSSRNTIYF.

This clone was observed a handful of times. The chain employs TRBV10-1 and TRBJ1-3; no reliable D call. This CDR3 is 13 amino acids long. Germline CDR1 WNHNN, CDR2 SYGVQD (reference sequence). Between the trimmed V and J ends, which lost 6 bases and 0 bases, there was a span of 6 bases. CDR3 region: CASSAHSGNTIYF. In DNA, the CDR3 is TGCGCCAGCAGCGCCCACTCTGGAAACACCATATATTTT.